This TCR beta chain was documented in a study of shared clonotypes between healthy human individuals. Positively selected for CCR7, the CD45RO-negative cells used as naive CD8 cells excluded terminally differentiated effector memory CD45RA+ cells. Clones were read by immunoSEQ multiplex PCR, and TCRdb kept only the in-frame ones, dropping some. This sample carries over 2,000,000 clones, just over 90% of them seen once, and the ten largest clones take under 2%. This receptor was obtained from a man younger than 30 in good health. Some clones in this sample may be carry-over from other donors' samples. The sequenced sample was naive CD8+ T cells from PBMCs.

As DNA, the CDR3 is TGTGCCAGTAACAGGGTTGCGAGCAATCAGCCCCAGCATTTT. Its protein product is CASNRVASNQPQHF. This chain links TRBV19 with TRBJ1-5; a weak D match, TRBD1 (6 bases). V lost 7 bases and J lost 1, with 11 bases in between. The CDR3 has 14 residues. Germline CDR1 reads LNHDA; CDR2 reads SQIVND (reference sequence).